Shown below are 9 T cell receptor beta chains from a single sample sequenced in a study of T-cell reconstitution after alpha-beta-depleted transplantation in children (dated by TCRdb to the mid-2010s). The method behind the library was PCR. The listed sequencing device is Illumina HiSeq 2500. TCR libraries were prepared with molecular barcoding, using unique molecular identifiers to normalize TCRbeta repertoire quantification. In-frame beta chains were kept once TCRdb had trimmed the public reads at Q25 with fastp and called clones with MiXCR. Records with the same CDR3 protein are collapsed into one entry carrying the most frequent genes and DNA. This sample comprises about 460,000 distinct CDR3 sequences, roughly an eighth of them detected only once. The ten top clones hold under 7% of the sample. The sequencing here drew on PBMCs from the stem cell graft donor, taken from the stem cell graft. These receptors were collected from a human donor who donated a stem cell graft to a child with combined immunodeficiency.

The chain is built from TRBV7-9 and TRBJ2-7; 7 positions agree with TRBD1. The V segment lost 4 bases and the J segment 1 base; nucleotides outside the gene matches: 7. The CDR3 spans 15 residues. Germline values: CDR1 SEHNR, CDR2 FQNEAQ (reference sequence). The chain's CDR3 is CASSSLRGPSYEQYF. In DNA, the CDR3 is TGTGCCAGCAGCTCCCTAAGGGGGCCTTCCTACGAGCAGTACTTC.

The chain joins TRBV6-5 to TRBJ2-1, with D possibly TRBD2 on 6 matching bases. V lost 1 base and J 4 bases, leaving 11 bases between the germline ends. Germline CDR1 is MNHEY and CDR2 is SVGAGI. This CDR3 is 15 amino acids long. In nucleotides, the CDR3 is TGTGCCAGCAGTTACTGGAATAGCGGATACAATGAGCAGTTCTTC. Protein product: CASSYWNSGYNEQFF.

This clonotype has more than one count but fewer than ten. This chain uses TRBV6-2 or TRBV6-3 with TRBJ2-7; unclear D gene. Germline CDR1 MNHEY, CDR2 SVGEGT. The CDR3 totals 12 residues. V lost 2 bases and J lost 12, with 14 bases in between. CDR3 amino acids: CASSYPSKTPYF. The CDR3 region has the DNA TGTGCCAGCAGTTACCCCAGCAAGACCCCGTACTTC.

This clonotype was seen a handful of times. This chain connects TRBV5-1 to TRBJ2-3; D is perhaps TRBD1 or TRBD2 (5 bases each). V shed 4 bases and J shed 1 base, with 16 bases lying between them. Germline V gene sequence: CDR1 SGHRS, CDR2 YFSETQ. The CDR3 sequence is 16 residues long. CDR3 coding DNA: TGCGCCAGCAGCAAGAGAGGGGCCCGGGGCACAGATACGCAGTATTTT. Translating gives CASSKRGARGTDTQYF.

This chain connects TRBV7-9 to TRBJ1-1; D unclear. Germline-derived CDR1 and CDR2 are SEHNR and FQNEAQ (reference sequence). The V end was cut by 1 base, the J end by 3 bases, with 12 bases between. The CDR3 runs 15 residues. Written as DNA, the CDR3 is TGTGCCAGCAGCTTAGAGTGGGGAAGGCACACTGAAGCTTTCTTT. It specifies CASSLEWGRHTEAFF.

The CDR3 region has the DNA TGTGCCAGCACCACACTTGGGAGCCTCTCTGGGGCCAACGTCCTGACTTTC. This codes for CASTTLGSLSGANVLTF. The rearrangement uses TRBV28 and TRBJ2-6; D perhaps matches TRBD2 (5 bases). Trimming took 7 bases from V and 0 from J, leaving 16 bases between them. The CDR3 loop spans 17 amino acids. Germline V gives CDR1 MDHEN, CDR2 SYDVKM.

This clonotype came up many times. In nucleotides, the CDR3 is TGCGCCAGCAGCTTGGAGGACGGGCAGAAGCAGTACTTC. It yields the protein CASSLEDGQKQYF. The chain recombines TRBV5-1 with TRBJ2-7; unclear D gene. Trimming removed 0 bases at V and 8 bases at J, with 12 bases between. The germline CDR1 and CDR2 sequences are SGHRS and YFSETQ. CDR3 size: 13 residues.

The CDR3 DNA sequence: TGTGCCATCAGTCCTCAAGCTACAGGGGCCCGGGAGACCCAGTACTTC. It codes for CAISPQATGARETQYF. This chain joins TRBV10-3 and TRBJ2-5; 7 bases line up with TRBD1. The V and J ends lost 5 bases and 5 bases, in that order; junction bases with no gene match: 14. The germline V gene has CDR1 ENHRY and CDR2 SYGVKD. There are 16 residues in the CDR3.

This clonotype was seen a handful of times. The chain links TRBV6-5 to TRBJ2-6; a weak D match, TRBD2 (5 bases). The CDR3 covers 19 residues. With 2 bases removed from V and 6 bases from J, the gap between germline ends came to 23 bases. Per germline, CDR1 MNHEY and CDR2 SVGAGI. The CDR3 DNA follows: TGTGCCAGCAGTTACCTCCTGTCGAGGACTTCGGACGTGGCCAACGTCCTGACTTTC. This codes for CASSYLLSRTSDVANVLTF.